Reported below is one T cell receptor beta chain. This entry is derived from a study of radiotherapy plus CTLA-4 blockade in lung cancer. Generated by immunoSEQ multiplex PCR, the TCRdb table keeps only in-frame clones and is missing some. The sample comprises 90,000 to 95,000 clones, 83% of which are singletons, and 0.75% to 0.85% rests with the top ten. Per the germline V gene, CDR1 is SEHNR and CDR2 is FQNEAQ (reference sequence). The germline V and J ends were trimmed by 1 base and 9 bases, with 13 bases remaining between them. This CDR3 region has 14 residues. This chain connects TRBV7-9 to TRBJ2-1, with D possibly TRBD2 on 6 matching bases. The sequences come from peripheral blood, collected from a patient treated with radiotherapy plus ipilimumab. The receptor was isolated from a human donor with non-small cell lung cancer who had stable disease on radiotherapy plus ipilimumab. The CDR3 sequence: CASSLEGRDGEQFF. The CDR3 nucleotides read TGTGCCAGCAGCTTAGAAGGGCGGGACGGTGAGCAGTTCTTC.